These 27 T cell receptor beta chains were all obtained from the same sample, sequenced in a study of CD4 T cells in relation to SARS-CoV-2 and coronaviruses (dated by TCRdb to the early 2020s). Their specific antigens are unknown. CD4+ T cells from unexposed donors were collected before the COVID-19 pandemic (2011-2018). After around 11 days of culture, CD4+ T cells were isolated with the EasySep CD4+ T cell isolation kit. Library preparation used the immunoSEQ multiplex PCR assay. In TCRdb, the immuneACCESS table is reduced to in-frame sequences with V and J assigned. These tables do not hold every clone; where another copy was compared, an unresolved V gene accounts for under half, and the others remain unexplained. For this sample there are fewer than 20,000 clones; around 73% appear just once. Jointly, the top ten make up 15% to 20% of the sample. The sample was CD4+ T cells from PBMCs, cultured in vitro. The source of these receptors is a human donor in good health.

The rearrangement joins TRBV10-1 to TRBJ2-4; 7 nucleotides agree with TRBD1. Trimming cost V 4 bases and J 4 bases; bases outside gene matches: 4. CDR3 size: 14 residues. The germline V gene encodes CDR1 WNHNN and CDR2 SYGVQD (reference sequence). The DNA for the CDR3 is TGCGCCAGCAGTGGGACAGGTCCAAAAAACATTCAGTACTTC. Its protein product is CASSGTGPKNIQYF.

The chain employs TRBV19 and TRBJ2-4; the D gene is possibly TRBD2 (6 bases). Trimming removed 0 bases from V and 0 bases from J, with 12 bases in between. Per the germline V gene, CDR1 is LNHDA and CDR2 is SQIVND (reference sequence). This CDR3 region has 17 residues. The CDR3 region has the DNA TGTGCCAGTAGTATAGATAATGGGGAGGTAGCCAAAAACATTCAGTACTTC. It encodes CASSIDNGEVAKNIQYF.

The V call is TRBV7-3, the J call TRBJ2-1, with D unresolved. Per germline, CDR1 SGHTA and CDR2 FQGTGA. CDR3 length: 16 residues. V lost 1 base and J 16 bases, leaving 26 bases between the germline ends. CDR3 sequence reads: CASSLNPPEVGTSEFF. CDR3 DNA sequence: TGTGCCAGCAGCTTAAACCCCCCCGAAGTAGGCACCAGCGAATTCTTC. Complete variable domain (other parts from reference TRBV7-3 and TRBJ2-1): GAGVSQTPSNKVTEKGKYVELRCDPISGHTALYWYRQSLGQGPEFLIYFQGTGAADDSGLPNDRFFAVRPEGSVSTLKIQRTERGDSAVYLCASSLNPPEVGTSEFFGPGTRLTVL.

The rearrangement links TRBV19 to TRBJ2-5, with D tentatively TRBD1 or TRBD2 (6 bases each). Trimming removed 3 bases from V and 5 bases from J, with 22 bases in between. Germline-derived CDR1 and CDR2 are LNHDA and SQIVND (reference sequence). This CDR3 region has 17 residues. The CDR3 here is CASSIRGQGLYRETQYF. The CDR3 DNA sequence: TGTGCCAGTAGTATTCGGGGGCAGGGTCTCTATCGCGAGACCCAGTACTTC.

In this sample, this clone turned up once. The chain couples TRBV3-1 (or the pseudogene TRBV3-2) to TRBJ2-6; no firm D call. CDR1 and CDR2 (germline): LGHDT, YNNKEL (reference sequence). Trimming took 1 base from V and 2 from J, leaving 6 bases between them. This CDR3 comprises 15 residues. The DNA of the CDR3 is TGTGCCAGCAGCCAAGGAATAGCTGGGGCCAACGTCCTGACTTTC. It is translated as CASSQGIAGANVLTF.

Only a few counts were recorded for this clone. This chain uses TRBV3-1 (or the pseudogene TRBV3-2) with TRBJ1-1; D not resolved. V was trimmed by 4 bases and J by 6 bases, leaving 9 bases between them. Germline V gene sequence: CDR1 LGHDT, CDR2 YNNKEL (reference sequence). This CDR3 is 12 amino acids long. Here the CDR3 DNA reads TGTGCCAGCAGCCCCCCGGAGGCTGAAGCTTTCTTT. Amino acid sequence: CASSPPEAEAFF.

The CDR3 is CASSQYGRSRETQYF. The CDR3 DNA sequence: TGCGCCAGCAGCCAATATGGGCGGTCTAGGGAGACCCAGTACTTC. The chain combines TRBV4-1 with TRBJ2-5; D unclear. The CDR3 is 15 residues long. Germline CDR1 MGHRA, CDR2 YSYEKL. Trimming took off 2 bases at V and 5 bases at J, with 15 bases between the two ends.

The rearrangement links TRBV23-1 to TRBJ1-1; D gene ambiguous. TRBV23-1 is filed as an ORF, its function uncertain. V was cut by 0 bases and J by 0 bases, with 8 bases left in between. The CDR3 contains 15 residues. In DNA, the CDR3 is TGCGCCAGCAGTCAATCCGTACGGTTGAACACTGAAGCTTTCTTT. Residues: CASSQSVRLNTEAFF.

This clone came up once. V is TRBV10-1 and J is TRBJ2-3, with D perhaps matching TRBD2 (6 bases). CDR1 is WNHNN and CDR2 is SYGVQD in the germline V gene (reference sequence). Deletions cut 3 bases from V and 3 bases from J, with 13 bases between. This CDR3 is built from 15 residues. The CDR3 region has the DNA TGCGCCAGCAGTGAATCAGGGACTTATACAGATACGCAGTATTTT. Protein product: CASSESGTYTDTQYF.

The chain recombines TRBV5-1 with TRBJ1-4, with 7 bases aligning to TRBD1. Germline V gene lookup returns CDR1 SGHRS and CDR2 YFSETQ. The CDR3 consists of 14 residues. J was trimmed by 4 bases and V by 6 bases; bases with no gene match: 6. The CDR3 bases are TGCGCCAGCAACCCAGGGGGGATTAATGAAAAACTGTTTTTT. The encoded protein is CASNPGGINEKLFF.

This rearrangement joins TRBV7-9 to TRBJ1-2, with a possible D match to TRBD1 (6 bases). This CDR3 is 18 amino acids long. Germline V gives CDR1 SEHNR, CDR2 FQNEAQ (reference sequence). The germline V and J ends were trimmed by 1 base and 4 bases, with 22 bases remaining between them. The DNA for the CDR3 is TGTGCCAGCAGCTTAGGGGGGGCAGGGTGGAACGTCGGCTATGGCTACACCTTC. It codes for CASSLGGAGWNVGYGYTF.

The rearrangement links TRBV12-3 or TRBV12-4 to TRBJ2-7, with TRBD1 as a possible D gene (6 bases). V lost 3 bases and J lost 7, with 13 bases in between. This CDR3 spans 13 amino acids. CDR3 in DNA: TGTGCCAGCAGTTTCATCCGAGGGGGTGAGCAGTACTTC. Translating it yields CASSFIRGGEQYF.

In this sample, this clone turned up a few times. This sequence joins TRBV2 and TRBJ1-3; D is perhaps TRBD1 (5 bases). Germline CDR1 reads SNHLY; CDR2 reads FYNNEI. This CDR3 region has 11 residues. V was cut by 7 bases and J by 14 bases, with 15 bases left in between. The CDR3 reads CASNLDTALYF. In nucleotides, the CDR3 is TGTGCCAGCAATCTGGACACGGCCTTATATTTT.

The genes are TRBV14 and TRBJ2-2, with 9 nucleotides matching TRBD1. The CDR3 contains 17 residues. CDR1 is SGHDN and CDR2 is FVKESK in the germline V gene. J lost 4 bases, V lost 1 base, and 7 bases had no gene match. This CDR3 is CASSQGFRDRATGELFF. The CDR3 nucleotides are TGTGCCAGCAGCCAAGGTTTCCGGGACAGGGCCACCGGGGAGCTGTTTTTT.

The sample holds one count of this clone. The chain couples TRBV2 to TRBJ1-5; D possibly corresponds to TRBD1 (6 bases). The germline gives CDR1 SNHLY, CDR2 FYNNEI. V lost 7 bases and J lost 2, with 15 bases in between. The CDR3 has 15 residues. As DNA, the CDR3 is TGTGCCAGCACCTCCGAGGGGGGTGGCAATCAGCCCCAGCATTTT. This codes for CASTSEGGGNQPQHF. The complete variable domain, with remaining parts taken from reference TRBV2 and TRBJ1-5, reads EPEVTQTPSHQVTQMGQEVILRCVPISNHLYFYWYRQILGQKVEFLVSFYNNEISEKSEIFDDQFSVERPDGSNFTLKIRSTKLEDSAMYFCASTSEGGGNQPQHFGDGTRLSIL.

The chain is built from TRBV18 and TRBJ1-5; perhaps TRBD1 as D (5 bases). Germline values: CDR1 KGHSH, CDR2 LQKENI. The V gene lost 2 bases and the J gene lost 2 bases, with 16 bases spanning the gap. CDR3 length: 17 amino acids. CDR3 in DNA: TGTGCCAGCTCACCAAATTCACCAGGGAATGGCAATCAGCCCCAGCATTTT. This encodes CASSPNSPGNGNQPQHF.

This clone was recorded a few times. The chain has TRBV11-2 and TRBJ2-2; D possibly corresponds to TRBD1 (5 bases). V gave up 4 bases and J gave up 4 bases, with 16 bases separating them. CDR3 length: 16 amino acids. Per the germline V gene, CDR1 is SGHAT and CDR2 is FQNNGV. This chain's CDR3 is CASSSAAGWATGELFF. The CDR3 nucleotides are TGTGCCAGCAGCTCGGCGGCAGGGTGGGCCACCGGGGAGCTGTTTTTT.

J is TRBJ1-1 and V is TRBV10-3; D gene ambiguous. The V end lost 0 bases, the J end lost 4 bases, and 9 bases lay between the germline ends. Germline CDR1 is ENHRY and CDR2 is SYGVKD. This CDR3 spans 14 amino acids. CDR3 nucleotide sequence: TGTGCCATCAGTGAGTCGGTCAGGATCACTGAAGCTTTCTTT. Its protein is CAISESVRITEAFF.

This clone appeared once. V and J are TRBV4-1 and TRBJ1-4, with TRBD1 matching over 8 bases. Germline V gives CDR1 MGHRA, CDR2 YSYEKL. The CDR3 has 14 residues. The V segment lost 6 bases and the J segment 8 bases; nucleotides outside the gene matches: 8. The CDR3 sequence is CASRPTGGGEKLFF. The CDR3 nucleotides are TGCGCCAGCAGGCCAACAGGGGGAGGGGAAAAACTGTTTTTT.

The V and J genes are TRBV7-8 and TRBJ2-1; possibly TRBD2 for D (6 bases). Germline V gene lookup returns CDR1 SGHVS and CDR2 FQNEAQ. This CDR3 is 18 amino acids long. Trimming removed 5 bases from V and 7 bases from J, with 27 bases in between. The CDR3 spells CASSPHGRRVPSRNEQFF. DNA for the CDR3: TGTGCCAGCAGCCCACACGGGCGGAGGGTCCCCTCCCGGAATGAGCAGTTCTTC.

The rearrangement links TRBV5-4 to TRBJ2-7; TRBD2 agrees at 13 bases. Unmatched junction bases numbered 2, after V lost 4 bases and J lost 1 base. This CDR3 contains 15 residues. Germline-derived CDR1 and CDR2 are SGHNT and YYREEE (reference sequence). CDR3 nucleotide sequence: TGTGCCAGCAGCCGGACTAGCGGGAGATCCTACGAGCAGTACTTC. It yields the protein CASSRTSGRSYEQYF.

The J gene is TRBJ1-4, the V gene TRBV11-2; 9 positions match TRBD1. Looked up from germline, CDR1 is SGHAT and CDR2 is FQNNGV. V was clipped by 3 bases and J by 8 bases; unmatched bases: 7. The CDR3 covers 15 residues. The CDR3 DNA sequence: TGTGCCAGCAGCTTCGACAGGGGGAACGGGGAAAAACTGTTTTTT. It yields the protein CASSFDRGNGEKLFF.

The V gene is TRBV5-6, the J gene TRBJ2-6, with 9 bases fitting TRBD1. In germline, CDR1 is SGHDT, CDR2 YYEEEE. V was pared by 4 bases and J by 2 bases, with 4 bases of the junction left unmatched. This CDR3 is built from 16 residues. CDR3 coding DNA: TGTGCCAGCAGCGGACGGACAGGGGCTGGGGCCAACGTCCTGACTTTC. Protein: CASSGRTGAGANVLTF.

The chain combines TRBV25-1 with TRBJ1-2; D gene uncertain. V lost 2 bases, J lost 2 bases, and 15 bases lay in between. There are 16 residues in the CDR3. Per the germline V gene, CDR1 is MGHDK and CDR2 is SYGVNS. CDR3 nucleotides: TGTGCCAGCAGTGAAGTAGGAGTTCTGACCAACTATGGCTACACCTTC. Translating it yields CASSEVGVLTNYGYTF.

The chain combines TRBV15 with TRBJ2-2; D gene unclear. The CDR3 is 14 residues long. Looked up from germline, CDR1 is LNHNV and CDR2 is YYDKDF (reference sequence). V was pared by 0 bases and J by 5 bases, with 7 bases between. The CDR3 is CATSRDRRTGELFF. The CDR3 DNA is TGTGCCACCAGCAGAGATCGGCGGACCGGGGAGCTGTTTTTT. Drawing the rest from reference TRBV15 and TRBJ2-2, the complete variable domain is DAMVIQNPRYQVTQFGKPVTLSCSQTLNHNVMYWYQQKSSQAPKLLFHYYDKDFNNEADTPDNFQSRRPNTSFCFLDIRSPGLGDTAMYLCATSRDRRTGELFFGEGSRLTVL.

The rearrangement joins TRBV5-1 to TRBJ2-1, with 9 positions matching TRBD2. Germline loops: CDR1 SGHRS, CDR2 YFSETQ. CDR3 length equals 16 residues. V gave up 0 bases and J gave up 9 bases; unmatched junction bases: 10. The CDR3 nucleotides read TGCGCCAGCAGCTTGGTGTCAGCGGGAGGATTCAGTGAGCAGTTCTTC. Translation gives CASSLVSAGGFSEQFF. The full variable domain, with the rest looked up from reference TRBV5-1 and TRBJ2-1, is KAGVTQTPRYLIKTRGQQVTLSCSPISGHRSVSWYQQTPGQGLQFLFEYFSETQRNKGNFPGRFSGRQFSNSRSEMNVSTLELGDSALYLCASSLVSAGGFSEQFFGPGTRLTVL.

The rearrangement links TRBV2 to TRBJ1-5; 12 nucleotides line up with TRBD1. Germline V gene data show CDR1 as SNHLY and CDR2 as FYNNEI. This CDR3 has 15 amino acids. V lost 5 bases and J lost 6; bases outside the gene matches: 5. CDR3 region: CASSRDRGRIQPQHF. CDR3 nucleotides: TGTGCCAGCAGTCGGGACAGGGGGCGGATTCAGCCCCAGCATTTT. Drawing the rest from reference TRBV2 and TRBJ1-5, the complete variable domain is EPEVTQTPSHQVTQMGQEVILRCVPISNHLYFYWYRQILGQKVEFLVSFYNNEISEKSEIFDDQFSVERPDGSNFTLKIRSTKLEDSAMYFCASSRDRGRIQPQHFGDGTRLSIL.